The subject of this entry is one T cell receptor (beta chain). Its antigen is as yet unknown. The data were obtained in a study of CXCR3-negative and CXCR3-positive naive CD8 T cells. The CDR3 is 14 amino acids. The libraries of TRB cDNA were constructed through 5' RACE using UMI labels. With the 5' RACE reads reprocessed, TCRdb shows one record per CDR3 protein and no DNA. The data include fewer than 80,000 distinct CDR3 sequences; the top ten clones carry roughly 4.2%. Study-wide findings and caveats: With respect to TRBV-TRBJ usage, naive CXCR3-negative and CXCR3-positive cells were similar; memory differed. Both naive subsets carried similar amounts of surface CD5, so TCR strength was inferred from TRB CDR3 properties. More hydrophobic TRB CDR3s were found in CXCR3-positive naive cells than in CXCR3-negative naive cells.

The sorter processed each CD8+ T cell subset in triplicate at some 330,000 cells apiece. Sequencing input: naive CXCR3- CD8+ T cells from blood. The subset is: CD45RO-CCR7+CD27+CD95- naive CD8+ T cells lacking CXCR3 (TNR3-). The source is a human donor in good health. Some clones in this sample may be carry-over from other donors' samples. The chain is built from TRBV21-1 and TRBJ2-7. TRBV21-1 is termed a pseudogene. The chain's CDR3 is CASSKVKDTYEQYF.